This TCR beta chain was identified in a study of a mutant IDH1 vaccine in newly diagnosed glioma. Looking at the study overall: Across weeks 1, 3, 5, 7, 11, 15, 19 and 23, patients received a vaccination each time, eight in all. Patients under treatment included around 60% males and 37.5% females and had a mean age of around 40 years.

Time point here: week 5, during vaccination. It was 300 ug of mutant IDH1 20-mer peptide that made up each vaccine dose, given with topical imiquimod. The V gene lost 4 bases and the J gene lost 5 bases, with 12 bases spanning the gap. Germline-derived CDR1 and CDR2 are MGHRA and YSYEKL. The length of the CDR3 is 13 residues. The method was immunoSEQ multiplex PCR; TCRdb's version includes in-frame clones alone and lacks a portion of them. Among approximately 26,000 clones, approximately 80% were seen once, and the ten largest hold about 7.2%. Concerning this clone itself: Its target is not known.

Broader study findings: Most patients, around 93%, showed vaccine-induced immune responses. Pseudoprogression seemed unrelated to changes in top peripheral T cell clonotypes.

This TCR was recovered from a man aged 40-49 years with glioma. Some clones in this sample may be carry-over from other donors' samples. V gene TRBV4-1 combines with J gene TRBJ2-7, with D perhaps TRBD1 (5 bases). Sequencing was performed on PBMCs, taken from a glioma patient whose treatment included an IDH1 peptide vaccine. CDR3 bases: TGCGCCAGCAGCCTCCGATGGGGCCACGAGCAGTACTTC. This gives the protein CASSLRWGHEQYF.